The rows below give T cell receptor beta chains drawn from one sample of a study of response to subunit inactivated influenza vaccine. One entry per CDR3 protein results from TCRdb running MiXCR on the RT-PCR reads. The sample lists under 200,000 distinct CDR3 sequences; roughly a tenth were seen once. The specimen comprised CD8+ T cells sorted from PBMCs, sampled about 23 months after vaccination. Source of these receptors: a man between 50 and 75 years old who received an inactivated influenza vaccine. CDR3s include the opening cysteine and the closing phenylalanine or tryptophan. A D gene is named only where the DNA matches it firmly. Clone size is not always given. Where it is, it says once, few, many or a class for expanded clones.

clone size: -
D gene: -
J gene: TRBJ1-2
V gene: TRBV29-1
CDR3 protein: CSDRGANYGYTF
CDR3 DNA: TGCAGCGATAGGGGAGCTAACTATGGCTACACCTTC

clone size: few
D gene: TRBD1
J gene: TRBJ1-4
V gene: TRBV3-1
CDR3 protein: CASSPTGGGNEKLFF
CDR3 DNA: TGTGCCAGCAGCCCTACAGGGGGAGGTAATGAAAAACTGTTTTTT

clone size: -
D gene: -
J gene: TRBJ1-1
V gene: TRBV27
CDR3 protein: CASSMGQNTEAFF
CDR3 DNA: TGTGCCAGCAGCATGGGTCAGAACACTGAAGCTTTCTTT

clone size: few
D gene: TRBD1
J gene: TRBJ2-3
V gene: TRBV7-9
CDR3 protein: CASSSRQGDPTDTQYF
CDR3 DNA: TGTGCCAGCAGCTCAAGACAGGGGGACCCCACAGATACGCAGTATTTT

clone size: many
D gene: TRBD1
J gene: TRBJ2-7
V gene: TRBV7-2
CDR3 protein: CASSSTTGDVYEQYF
CDR3 DNA: TGTGCCAGCAGCTCCACGACAGGGGACGTCTACGAGCAGTACTTC

clone size: -
D gene: -
J gene: TRBJ2-5
V gene: TRBV20-1
CDR3 protein: CSAREEGETQYF
CDR3 DNA: TGCAGTGCTAGAGAAGAGGGAGAGACCCAGTACTTC

clone size: few
D gene: -
J gene: TRBJ2-1
V gene: TRBV15
CDR3 protein: CATSSVNEQFF
CDR3 DNA: TGTGCCACCAGCAGCGTCAATGAGCAGTTCTTC

clone size: many
D gene: -
J gene: TRBJ2-1
V gene: TRBV5-8
CDR3 protein: CASSLVGQSSYNEQFF
CDR3 DNA: TGTGCCAGCAGCCTGGTGGGACAAAGCTCCTACAATGAGCAGTTCTTC

clone size: -
D gene: -
J gene: TRBJ2-7
V gene: TRBV20-1
CDR3 protein: CSGSRIYEQYF
CDR3 DNA: TGCAGTGGGTCGCGTATCTACGAGCAGTACTTC

clone size: -
D gene: -
J gene: TRBJ2-7
V gene: TRBV10-3
CDR3 protein: CAISADEQYF
CDR3 DNA: TGTGCCATCAGTGCGGACGAGCAGTACTTC

clone size: -
D gene: TRBD1
J gene: TRBJ2-7
V gene: TRBV12-3/TRBV12-4
CDR3 protein: CASSQGGQGTYEQYF
CDR3 DNA: TGTGCCAGCAGCCAGGGGGGACAGGGAACCTACGAGCAGTACTTC

clone size: many
D gene: TRBD1
J gene: TRBJ1-5
V gene: TRBV28
CDR3 protein: CASTVGQGVHQPQHF
CDR3 DNA: TGTGCCAGCACCGTGGGACAGGGGGTTCATCAGCCCCAGCATTTT

clone size: -
D gene: -
J gene: TRBJ1-6
V gene: TRBV20-1
CDR3 protein: CSARDPPTAPHSPLHF
CDR3 DNA: TGCAGTGCTAGAGACCCCCCGACAGCGCCCCATTCACCCCTCCACTTT

clone size: many
D gene: -
J gene: TRBJ2-2
V gene: TRBV18
CDR3 protein: CASSPNTGELFF
CDR3 DNA: TGTGCCAGCAGTCCTAACACCGGGGAGCTGTTTTTT

clone size: -
D gene: TRBD1
J gene: TRBJ1-1
V gene: TRBV4-3
CDR3 protein: CASGDRNTEAFF
CDR3 DNA: TGCGCCAGCGGGGACAGGAACACTGAAGCTTTCTTT

clone size: few
D gene: TRBD2
J gene: TRBJ2-3
V gene: TRBV4-3
CDR3 protein: CASSQVGGAGVPPDTQYF
CDR3 DNA: TGCGCCAGCAGCCAAGTCGGGGGGGCTGGGGTCCCCCCAGATACGCAGTATTTT

clone size: few
D gene: TRBD2
J gene: TRBJ2-1
V gene: TRBV11-1
CDR3 protein: CASRLGLAGGLLYNEQFF
CDR3 DNA: TGTGCCAGCAGATTGGGACTAGCGGGGGGTCTATTGTACAATGAGCAGTTCTTC

clone size: -
D gene: -
J gene: TRBJ1-1
V gene: TRBV20-1
CDR3 protein: CSARGWGGRVNTEAFF
CDR3 DNA: TGCAGTGCTAGAGGTTGGGGGGGTCGCGTGAACACTGAAGCTTTCTTT

clone size: few
D gene: -
J gene: TRBJ2-7
V gene: TRBV20-1
CDR3 protein: CSANRILSYEQYF
CDR3 DNA: TGCAGTGCTAACAGGATTCTCTCCTACGAGCAGTACTTC

clone size: -
D gene: -
J gene: TRBJ2-5
V gene: TRBV28
CDR3 protein: CASSTQETQHF
CDR3 DNA: TGTGCCAGCAGCACCCAAGAGACCCAGCACTTC

clone size: few
D gene: -
J gene: TRBJ2-3
V gene: TRBV4-1
CDR3 protein: CASSQDRARSTDTQYF
CDR3 DNA: TGCGCCAGCAGCCAAGATCGGGCTAGAAGCACAGATACGCAGTATTTT

clone size: few
D gene: TRBD2
J gene: TRBJ2-3
V gene: TRBV13
CDR3 protein: CASSATSGTTDTQYF
CDR3 DNA: TGTGCCAGCAGCGCGACTAGCGGGACGACAGATACGCAGTATTTT

clone size: -
D gene: TRBD1
J gene: TRBJ2-5
V gene: TRBV10-2
CDR3 protein: CASSHEMDRHPETQYF
CDR3 DNA: TGCGCCAGCAGCCATGAAATGGACAGGCACCCGGAGACCCAGTACTTC

clone size: few
D gene: TRBD1
J gene: TRBJ2-1
V gene: TRBV7-9
CDR3 protein: CASTEGQGANEQFF
CDR3 DNA: TGTGCCAGCACCGAGGGACAGGGGGCCAATGAGCAGTTCTTC

clone size: -
D gene: -
J gene: TRBJ2-7
V gene: TRBV29-1
CDR3 protein: CSVHISYEQYF
CDR3 DNA: TGCAGCGTCCACATTTCCTACGAGCAGTACTTC

clone size: many
D gene: -
J gene: TRBJ2-2
V gene: TRBV5-6
CDR3 protein: CASSLADGENTGELFF
CDR3 DNA: TGTGCCAGCAGCTTGGCCGACGGGGAGAACACCGGGGAGCTGTTTTTT

clone size: -
D gene: TRBD2
J gene: TRBJ2-5
V gene: TRBV7-9
CDR3 protein: CASSGQREVGETQYF
CDR3 DNA: TGTGCCAGCAGCGGTCAGCGGGAGGTTGGCGAGACCCAGTACTTC

clone size: few
D gene: -
J gene: TRBJ1-6
V gene: TRBV4-3
CDR3 protein: CASSQDVGLWRHF
CDR3 DNA: TGCGCCAGCAGCCAAGATGTCGGCCTATGGCGGCACTTT

clone size: many
D gene: -
J gene: TRBJ2-7
V gene: TRBV11-2
CDR3 protein: CASSRTTGREQYF
CDR3 DNA: TGTGCCAGCAGCCGGACCACAGGGAGAGAGCAGTACTTC

clone size: -
D gene: -
J gene: TRBJ2-5
V gene: TRBV11-2
CDR3 protein: CASSLDLGGTQETQYF
CDR3 DNA: TGTGCCAGCAGCTTAGATCTTGGGGGAACCCAAGAGACCCAGTACTTC

clone size: many
D gene: TRBD2
J gene: TRBJ2-3
V gene: TRBV29-1
CDR3 protein: CSVGSGISTDTQYF
CDR3 DNA: TGCAGCGTTGGTAGCGGGATAAGCACAGATACGCAGTATTTT